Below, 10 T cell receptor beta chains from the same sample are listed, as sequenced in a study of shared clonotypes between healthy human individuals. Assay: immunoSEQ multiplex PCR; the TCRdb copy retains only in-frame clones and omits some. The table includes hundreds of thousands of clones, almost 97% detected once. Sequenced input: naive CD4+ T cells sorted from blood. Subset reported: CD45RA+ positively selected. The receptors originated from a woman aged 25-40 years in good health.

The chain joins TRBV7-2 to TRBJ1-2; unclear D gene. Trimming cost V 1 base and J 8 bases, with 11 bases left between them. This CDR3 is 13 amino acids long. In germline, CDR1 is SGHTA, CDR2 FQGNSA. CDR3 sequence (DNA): TGTGCCAGCAGCTTAGGCTTTGGGGTGGGCTACACCTTC. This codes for CASSLGFGVGYTF. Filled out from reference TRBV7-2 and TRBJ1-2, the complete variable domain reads GAGVSQSPSNKVTEKGKDVELRCDPISGHTALYWYRQSLGQGLEFLIYFQGNSAPDKSGLPSDRFSAERTGGSVSTLTIQRTQQEDSAVYLCASSLGFGVGYTFGSGTRLTVV.

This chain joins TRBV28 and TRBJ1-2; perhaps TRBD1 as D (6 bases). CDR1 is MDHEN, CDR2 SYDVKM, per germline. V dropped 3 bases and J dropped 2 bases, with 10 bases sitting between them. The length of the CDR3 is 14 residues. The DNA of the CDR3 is TGTGCCAGCAGTTTTTGGGGGCAGAACTATGGCTACACCTTC. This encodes CASSFWGQNYGYTF.

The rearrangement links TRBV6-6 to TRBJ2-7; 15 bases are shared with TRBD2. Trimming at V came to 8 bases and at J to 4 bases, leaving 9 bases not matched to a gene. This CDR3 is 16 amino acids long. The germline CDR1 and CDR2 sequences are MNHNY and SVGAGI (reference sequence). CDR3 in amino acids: CASQQGGLAGGYEQYF. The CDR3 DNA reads TGTGCCAGCCAACAGGGAGGACTAGCGGGAGGGTACGAGCAGTACTTC.

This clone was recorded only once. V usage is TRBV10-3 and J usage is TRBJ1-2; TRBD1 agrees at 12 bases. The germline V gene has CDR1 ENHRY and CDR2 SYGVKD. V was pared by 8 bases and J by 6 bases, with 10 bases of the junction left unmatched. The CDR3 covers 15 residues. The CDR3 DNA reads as TGTGCCATCGGGGATTCCGGGACAGGGGGCAATGGCTACACCTTC. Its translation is CAIGDSGTGGNGYTF.

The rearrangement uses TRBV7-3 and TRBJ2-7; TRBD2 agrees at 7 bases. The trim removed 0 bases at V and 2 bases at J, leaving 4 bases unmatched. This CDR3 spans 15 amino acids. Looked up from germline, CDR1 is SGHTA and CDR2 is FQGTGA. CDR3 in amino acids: CASSLTGGRTYEQYF. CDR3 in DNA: TGTGCCAGCAGCTTAACGGGGGGGAGGACCTACGAGCAGTACTTC. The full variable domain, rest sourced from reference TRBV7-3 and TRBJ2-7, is GAGVSQTPSNKVTEKGKYVELRCDPISGHTALYWYRQSLGQGPEFLIYFQGTGAADDSGLPNDRFFAVRPEGSVSTLKIQRTERGDSAVYLCASSLTGGRTYEQYFGPGTRLTVT.

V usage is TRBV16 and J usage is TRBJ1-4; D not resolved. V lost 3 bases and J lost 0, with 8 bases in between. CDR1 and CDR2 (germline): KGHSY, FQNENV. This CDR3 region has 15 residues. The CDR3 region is CASSQTWATNEKLFF. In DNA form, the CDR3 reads TGTGCCAGCAGCCAGACGTGGGCAACTAATGAAAAACTGTTTTTT.

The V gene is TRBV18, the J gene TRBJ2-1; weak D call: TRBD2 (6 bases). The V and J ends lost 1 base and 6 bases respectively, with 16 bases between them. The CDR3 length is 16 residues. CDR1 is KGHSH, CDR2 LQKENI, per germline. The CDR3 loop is CASSPRDFLSGNEQFF. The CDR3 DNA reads TGTGCCAGCTCACCACGGGACTTTTTGTCTGGCAATGAGCAGTTCTTC.

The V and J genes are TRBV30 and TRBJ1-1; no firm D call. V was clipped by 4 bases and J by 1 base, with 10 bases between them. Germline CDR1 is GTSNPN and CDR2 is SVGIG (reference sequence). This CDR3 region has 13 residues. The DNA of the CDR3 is TGTGCCTGGATGACCCCGGAGAACACTGAAGCTTTCTTT. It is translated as CAWMTPENTEAFF. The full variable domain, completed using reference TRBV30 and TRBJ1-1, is SQTIHQWPATLVQPVGSPLSLECTVEGTSNPNLYWYRQAAGRGLQLLFYSVGIGQISSEVPQNLSASRPQDRQFILSSKKLLLSDSGFYLCAWMTPENTEAFFGQGTRLTVV.

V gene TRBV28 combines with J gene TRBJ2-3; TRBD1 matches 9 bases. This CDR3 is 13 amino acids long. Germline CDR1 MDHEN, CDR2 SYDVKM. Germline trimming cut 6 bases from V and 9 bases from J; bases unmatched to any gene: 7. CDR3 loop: CASSSPGQGTQYF. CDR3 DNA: TGTGCCAGCAGCTCTCCGGGACAGGGAACGCAGTATTTT.

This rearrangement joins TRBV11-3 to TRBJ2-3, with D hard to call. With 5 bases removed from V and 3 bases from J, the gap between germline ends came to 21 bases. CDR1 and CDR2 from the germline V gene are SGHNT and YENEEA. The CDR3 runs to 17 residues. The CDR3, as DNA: TGTGCCAGCAGCCCATCCACCGGGCCCCTAGGGACAGATACGCAGTATTTT. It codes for CASSPSTGPLGTDTQYF.